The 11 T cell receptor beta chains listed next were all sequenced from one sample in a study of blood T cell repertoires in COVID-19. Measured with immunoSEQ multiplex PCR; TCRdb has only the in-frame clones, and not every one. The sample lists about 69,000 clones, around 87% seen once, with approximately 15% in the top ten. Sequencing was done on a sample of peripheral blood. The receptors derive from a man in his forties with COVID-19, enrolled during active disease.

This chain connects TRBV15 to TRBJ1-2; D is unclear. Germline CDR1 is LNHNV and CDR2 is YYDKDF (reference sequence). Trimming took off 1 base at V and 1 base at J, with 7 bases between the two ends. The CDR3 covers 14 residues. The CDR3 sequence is CATSRVASNYGYTF. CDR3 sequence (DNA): TGTGCCACCAGCAGAGTTGCCAGTAACTATGGCTACACCTTC. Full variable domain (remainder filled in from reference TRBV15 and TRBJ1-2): DAMVIQNPRYQVTQFGKPVTLSCSQTLNHNVMYWYQQKSSQAPKLLFHYYDKDFNNEADTPDNFQSRRPNTSFCFLDIRSPGLGDTAMYLCATSRVASNYGYTFGSGTRLTVV.

This CDR3 is CASSANPRGGTGELFF. Here the CDR3 DNA reads TGCGCCAGCAGCGCGAACCCCAGGGGTGGAACCGGGGAGCTGTTTTTT. The chain is built from TRBV5-1 and TRBJ2-2, with D possibly being TRBD1 (6 bases). CDR3 length: 16 residues. CDR1 and CDR2 from the germline V gene are SGHRS and YFSETQ. Trimming left V 4 bases short and J 5 bases short, with 18 bases between.

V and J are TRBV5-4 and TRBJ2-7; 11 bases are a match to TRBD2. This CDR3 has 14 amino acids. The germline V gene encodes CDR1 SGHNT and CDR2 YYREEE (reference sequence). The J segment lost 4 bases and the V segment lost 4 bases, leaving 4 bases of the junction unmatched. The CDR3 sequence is CASSTGTSGYEQYF. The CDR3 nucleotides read TGTGCCAGCAGCACAGGGACTAGCGGTTACGAGCAGTACTTC. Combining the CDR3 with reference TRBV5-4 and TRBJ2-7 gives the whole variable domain ETGVTQSPTHLIKTRGQQVTLRCSSQSGHNTVSWYQQALGQGPQFIFQYYREEENGRGNFPPRFSGLQFPNYSSELNVNALELDDSALYLCASSTGTSGYEQYFGPGTRLTVT.

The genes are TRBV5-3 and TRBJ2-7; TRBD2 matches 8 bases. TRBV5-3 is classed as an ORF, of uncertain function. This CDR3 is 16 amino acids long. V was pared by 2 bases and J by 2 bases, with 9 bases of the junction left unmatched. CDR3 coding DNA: TGTGCCAGAAGCTTTAGAGGCGGGAGGTTTGCCTACGAGCAGTACTTC. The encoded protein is CARSFRGGRFAYEQYF.

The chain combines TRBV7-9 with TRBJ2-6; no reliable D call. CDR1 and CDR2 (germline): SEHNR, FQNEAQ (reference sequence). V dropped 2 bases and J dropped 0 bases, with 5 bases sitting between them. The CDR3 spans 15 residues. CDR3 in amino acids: CASSLYSSGANVLTF. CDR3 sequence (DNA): TGTGCCAGCAGCTTATATAGCTCTGGGGCCAACGTCCTGACTTTC.

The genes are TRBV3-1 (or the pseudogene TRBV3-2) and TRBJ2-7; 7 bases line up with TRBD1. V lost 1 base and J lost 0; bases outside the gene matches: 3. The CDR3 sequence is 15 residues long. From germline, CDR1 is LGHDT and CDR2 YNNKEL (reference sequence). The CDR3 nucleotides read TGTGCCAGCAGCCAAGGGGACAGCCACTCCTACGAGCAGTACTTC. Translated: CASSQGDSHSYEQYF.

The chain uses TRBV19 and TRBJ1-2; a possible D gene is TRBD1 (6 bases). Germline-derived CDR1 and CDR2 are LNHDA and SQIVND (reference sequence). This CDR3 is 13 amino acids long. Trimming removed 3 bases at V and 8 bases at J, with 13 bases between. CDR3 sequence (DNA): TGTGCCAGTAGTATCCAACAGGGTCAAGGCTACACCTTC. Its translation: CASSIQQGQGYTF.

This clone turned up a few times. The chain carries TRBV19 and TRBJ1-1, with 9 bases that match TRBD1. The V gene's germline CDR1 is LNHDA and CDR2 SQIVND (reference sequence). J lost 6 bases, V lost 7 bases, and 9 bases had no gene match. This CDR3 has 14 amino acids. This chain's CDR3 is CASMTGQGLSEAFF. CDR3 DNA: TGTGCCAGTATGACTGGACAGGGGTTGTCTGAAGCTTTCTTT. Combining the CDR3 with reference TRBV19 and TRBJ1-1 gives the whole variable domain DGGITQSPKYLFRKEGQNVTLSCEQNLNHDAMYWYRQDPGQGLRLIYYSQIVNDFQKGDIAEGYSVSREKKESFPLTVTSAQKNPTAFYLCASMTGQGLSEAFFGQGTRLTVV.

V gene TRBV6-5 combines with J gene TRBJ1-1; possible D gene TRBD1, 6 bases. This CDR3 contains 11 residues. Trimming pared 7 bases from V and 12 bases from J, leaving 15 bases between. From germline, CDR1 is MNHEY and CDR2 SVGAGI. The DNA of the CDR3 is TGTGCCAGCATCCAGGGGATAATGACTTTCTTT. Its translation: CASIQGIMTFF.

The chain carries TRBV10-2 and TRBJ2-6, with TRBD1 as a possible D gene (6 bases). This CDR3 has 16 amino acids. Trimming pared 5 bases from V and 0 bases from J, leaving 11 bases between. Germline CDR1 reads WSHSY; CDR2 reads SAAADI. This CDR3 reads CASSSTGPSGANVLTF. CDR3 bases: TGCGCCAGCAGTTCGACAGGCCCCTCTGGGGCCAACGTCCTGACTTTC.

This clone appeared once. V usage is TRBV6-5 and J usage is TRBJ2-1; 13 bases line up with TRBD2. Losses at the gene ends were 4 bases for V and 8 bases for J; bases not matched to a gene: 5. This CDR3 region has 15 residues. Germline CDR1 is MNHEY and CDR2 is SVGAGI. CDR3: CASSFGLAGADEQFF. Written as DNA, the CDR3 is TGTGCCAGCAGTTTTGGACTAGCGGGGGCGGATGAGCAGTTCTTC.